This TCR beta chain was found in a study of T cell responses to AZD1222 COVID-19 vaccine. Study-level results: Sampling that yielded the repertoires occurred only after the peak T cell response. Nearly half of unique spike-specific TCRs reportedly avoided B.1.351 and B.1.1.7 mutated regions. Donors skewed white British and female; clonal diversity was possibly underestimated.

Sequencing was performed with immunoSEQ multiplex PCR; in TCRdb, only in-frame clones are kept and a portion is missing. The sample lists under 85,000 clones, around 90% occurring once. A remark on this clone: What it binds is unknown.

CDR3 size: 14 residues. V lost 1 base and J lost 6, with 10 bases in between. Germline values: CDR1 SNHLY, CDR2 FYNNEI. This TCR derives from an adult in good health. The chain couples TRBV2 to TRBJ2-1; a possible D gene is TRBD2 (6 bases). Sequences were derived from peripheral blood, sampled on day 0 of AZD1222 vaccination. CDR3 sequence: CASSEDPGGNEQFF. DNA for the CDR3: TGTGCCAGCAGTGAAGATCCCGGGGGCAATGAGCAGTTCTTC.